The rows below give T cell receptor beta chains drawn from one sample of a study of blood T cell repertoires in COVID-19. Using immunoSEQ multiplex PCR, the repertoire was profiled, and TCRdb retains in-frame clones only, with some absent. This table has about 180,000 clones, 84% appearing once. Input material: peripheral blood. All receptors come from a human donor in a cohort sampled during active COVID-19. The CDR3 runs from the conserved cysteine through the conserved F or W. The D gene is left open where the match is weak. Clone size, where shown, is once, few, many, or a class for clones that have expanded.

cdr3_nt: TGCGCCAGCAGCCGGACAGGTTCACCCCTCCACTTT; cdr3_aa: CASSRTGSPLHF; v_call: TRBV4-1; d_call: TRBD1; clone_size: NA; j_call: TRBJ1-6
cdr3_nt: TGCGCCAGCAGCCAATTGAAGGGACAGGGCTCCAATGAGCAGTTCTTC; cdr3_aa: CASSQLKGQGSNEQFF; v_call: TRBV4-1; d_call: TRBD1; clone_size: NA; j_call: TRBJ2-1
cdr3_nt: TGTGCCACCAGCTCCCGCGGCGGGGGCGAGACCCAGTACTTC; cdr3_aa: CATSSRGGGETQYF; v_call: TRBV15; d_call: NA; clone_size: NA; j_call: TRBJ2-5
cdr3_nt: TGTGCCAGCTCACCTCGGACAGGGGACGAGCAGTTCTTC; cdr3_aa: CASSPRTGDEQFF; v_call: TRBV18; d_call: TRBD1; clone_size: NA; j_call: TRBJ2-1
cdr3_nt: TGTGCCAGCAGTTCGGGACTAGCGGGGACCTACGAGCAGTACTTC; cdr3_aa: CASSSGLAGTYEQYF; v_call: TRBV6-2/TRBV6-3; d_call: TRBD2; clone_size: NA; j_call: TRBJ2-7
cdr3_nt: TGTGCCACCTTGTTGAACACTGAAGCTTTCTTT; cdr3_aa: CATLLNTEAFF; v_call: TRBV2; d_call: NA; clone_size: NA; j_call: TRBJ1-1
cdr3_nt: TGCGCCAGCAGCAAAGGGGGCCTCGGGTACGAGCAGTACTTC; cdr3_aa: CASSKGGLGYEQYF; v_call: TRBV5-1; d_call: TRBD1; clone_size: NA; j_call: TRBJ2-7
cdr3_nt: TGTGCCAGCAGAGAAAGCGGGGGGCGAAGTACTGAAGCTTTCTTT; cdr3_aa: CASRESGGRSTEAFF; v_call: TRBV3-1/TRBV3-2; d_call: NA; clone_size: NA; j_call: TRBJ1-1
cdr3_nt: TGCGCCAGCAGTGACGGGGAGAACACTGAAGCTTTCTTT; cdr3_aa: CASSDGENTEAFF; v_call: TRBV10-1; d_call: NA; clone_size: NA; j_call: TRBJ1-1
cdr3_nt: TGTGCCAGCAGCGCACAGGGGACCGCTAGGGAGCAGTTCTTC; cdr3_aa: CASSAQGTAREQFF; v_call: TRBV11-2; d_call: TRBD1; clone_size: few; j_call: TRBJ2-1
cdr3_nt: TGCGCCAGCAGCCCTGGGGGGACTAGCGGGGGTATCGAGCAGTACTTC; cdr3_aa: CASSPGGTSGGIEQYF; v_call: TRBV4-1; d_call: TRBD2; clone_size: NA; j_call: TRBJ2-7
cdr3_nt: TGTGCCAGCAGCCCGGGGGACAGGGGGATGGACTATGGCTACACCTTC; cdr3_aa: CASSPGDRGMDYGYTF; v_call: TRBV7-9; d_call: TRBD1; clone_size: NA; j_call: TRBJ1-2
cdr3_nt: TGCGCCAGCAGCTTAAGTTTGCCAGGCTCTGGAAACACCATATATTTT; cdr3_aa: CASSLSLPGSGNTIYF; v_call: TRBV5-1; d_call: NA; clone_size: few; j_call: TRBJ1-3
cdr3_nt: TGTGCCAGTAGTCCAGGGGGACCGGGGGGGTATGGCTACACCTTC; cdr3_aa: CASSPGGPGGYGYTF; v_call: TRBV19; d_call: TRBD1; clone_size: once; j_call: TRBJ1-2
cdr3_nt: TGTGCCAGCAGCACCCGGGACAGGGCCAATGAGCAGTTCTTC; cdr3_aa: CASSTRDRANEQFF; v_call: TRBV11-3; d_call: TRBD1; clone_size: NA; j_call: TRBJ2-1
cdr3_nt: TGCGCCAGCAGCTGGGGGGACAGGGCTAACTACGAGCAGTACTTC; cdr3_aa: CASSWGDRANYEQYF; v_call: TRBV5-1; d_call: TRBD1; clone_size: NA; j_call: TRBJ2-7
cdr3_nt: TGTGCCAGCAGCTTAAGGTCAGGCCTACAGCAGTACTTC; cdr3_aa: CASSLRSGLQQYF; v_call: TRBV7-8; d_call: NA; clone_size: once; j_call: TRBJ2-7
cdr3_nt: TGTGCCAGCAGCCCTAGCGGGGGGAACTACGAGCAGTACTTC; cdr3_aa: CASSPSGGNYEQYF; v_call: TRBV7-2; d_call: TRBD2; clone_size: NA; j_call: TRBJ2-7
cdr3_nt: TGTGCCAGTAGCCGACAGGGTATACCGAGCTCTGGAAACACCATATATTTT; cdr3_aa: CASSRQGIPSSGNTIYF; v_call: TRBV19; d_call: TRBD1; clone_size: NA; j_call: TRBJ1-3
cdr3_nt: TGCGCCAGCAGCTTGTCCTTTTATGGCTACACCTTC; cdr3_aa: CASSLSFYGYTF; v_call: TRBV5-1; d_call: NA; clone_size: NA; j_call: TRBJ1-2
cdr3_nt: TGTGCCAGCAGCCGCGGACAGACTGGAAACACCATATATTTT; cdr3_aa: CASSRGQTGNTIYF; v_call: TRBV3-1/TRBV3-2; d_call: NA; clone_size: few; j_call: TRBJ1-3
cdr3_nt: TGTGCCAGCAGAAAAGAGGAGGGGAAATACGAGCAGTACTTC; cdr3_aa: CASRKEEGKYEQYF; v_call: TRBV25-1; d_call: NA; clone_size: NA; j_call: TRBJ2-7
cdr3_nt: TGTGCCAGCAGCCGACTCCCGGGACAGGGGGGGAATGAGCAGTTCTTC; cdr3_aa: CASSRLPGQGGNEQFF; v_call: TRBV14; d_call: TRBD1; clone_size: NA; j_call: TRBJ2-1